These T cell receptor beta chains were read from a single sample in a study of Graves' ophthalmopathy and Graves' hyperthyroidism. TCRdb re-analysed the multiplex PCR reads in MiXCR, keeping a single row per CDR3 protein. The table records just over 600,000 distinct CDR3 sequences, 22% of them present only once. The source material was peripheral blood. Every receptor here comes from a woman aged 18-29 years with stable Graves' hyperthyroidism. Some clones in this sample may be carry-over from other donors' samples. Each CDR3 is given with its conserved first and last residue. The order of the fields is CDR3 protein, V gene, J gene, D gene. A D gene is named only where the DNA matches it firmly.

CDR3aa: CASSALGTEAFF
v_gene: TRBV6-1
j_gene: TRBJ1-1
d_gene: .

CDR3aa: CATSESDNFYGYTF
v_gene: TRBV24-1
j_gene: TRBJ1-2
d_gene: .

CDR3aa: CSARDGRRDYEQYF
v_gene: TRBV20-1
j_gene: TRBJ2-7
d_gene: .

CDR3aa: CAIRALAGQETRYF
v_gene: TRBV6-1
j_gene: TRBJ2-5
d_gene: TRBD2

CDR3aa: CASSFRWVWTEAFF
v_gene: TRBV5-5
j_gene: TRBJ1-1
d_gene: .

CDR3aa: CASTLDSHYQPQHF
v_gene: TRBV6-1
j_gene: TRBJ1-5
d_gene: .

CDR3aa: CASSLAPGSNTEAFF
v_gene: TRBV7-2
j_gene: TRBJ1-1
d_gene: .

CDR3aa: CAPENEQYF
v_gene: TRBV27
j_gene: TRBJ2-7
d_gene: .

CDR3aa: CASSSPGLAGGPGTGELFF
v_gene: TRBV11-2
j_gene: TRBJ2-2
d_gene: TRBD2

CDR3aa: CASSETPQANYGYTF
v_gene: TRBV4-1
j_gene: TRBJ1-2
d_gene: .

CDR3aa: CASSEAAGEQETQYF
v_gene: TRBV6-1
j_gene: TRBJ2-5
d_gene: TRBD2

CDR3aa: CASSIFGSSYGYTF
v_gene: TRBV19
j_gene: TRBJ1-2
d_gene: .

CDR3aa: CASSYWAGARVWPSPLHF
v_gene: TRBV6-5
j_gene: TRBJ1-6
d_gene: .

CDR3aa: CASSEVLGPPEAFF
v_gene: TRBV6-1
j_gene: TRBJ1-1
d_gene: .

CDR3aa: CASSVVEMNTEAFF
v_gene: TRBV2
j_gene: TRBJ1-1
d_gene: .

CDR3aa: CASSERGTSGVYEQYF
v_gene: TRBV6-1
j_gene: TRBJ2-7
d_gene: TRBD2

CDR3aa: CSVIAGGAQYF
v_gene: TRBV20-1
j_gene: TRBJ2-5
d_gene: .

CDR3aa: CASRFPGSSNQPQHF
v_gene: TRBV7-9
j_gene: TRBJ1-5
d_gene: .

CDR3aa: CASSPSDGYTF
v_gene: TRBV28
j_gene: TRBJ1-2
d_gene: .

CDR3aa: CASRALAGKETQYF
v_gene: TRBV6-1
j_gene: TRBJ2-5
d_gene: TRBD2

CDR3aa: CATSRDKGMEGTRYF
v_gene: TRBV15
j_gene: TRBJ2-5
d_gene: .

CDR3aa: CAWISAGDHGELFF
v_gene: TRBV30
j_gene: TRBJ2-2
d_gene: .

CDR3aa: CSAKPDTSDTEAFF
v_gene: TRBV20-1
j_gene: TRBJ1-1
d_gene: .

CDR3aa: CASSHRGGNQPQHF
v_gene: TRBV12-3/TRBV12-4
j_gene: TRBJ1-5
d_gene: TRBD1

CDR3aa: CSARWDRPTEAFF
v_gene: TRBV20-1
j_gene: TRBJ1-1
d_gene: TRBD1

CDR3aa: CASSYSGGFRSSGNTIYF
v_gene: TRBV6-2/TRBV6-3
j_gene: TRBJ1-3
d_gene: .

CDR3aa: CSATGRGTGNTIYF
v_gene: TRBV20-1
j_gene: TRBJ1-3
d_gene: TRBD1

CDR3aa: CASSPWRLRETQYF
v_gene: TRBV7-9
j_gene: TRBJ2-5
d_gene: .

CDR3aa: CASSWVTGSQYF
v_gene: TRBV11-2
j_gene: TRBJ2-5
d_gene: .

CDR3aa: CASSGNRVRGANVLTF
v_gene: TRBV6-1
j_gene: TRBJ2-6
d_gene: .

CDR3aa: CASSLLHSGANVLTF
v_gene: TRBV7-3
j_gene: TRBJ2-6
d_gene: .

CDR3aa: CAWRDNTEAFF
v_gene: TRBV30
j_gene: TRBJ1-1
d_gene: .

CDR3aa: CASSQEGHEQYF
v_gene: TRBV3-1
j_gene: TRBJ2-7
d_gene: .

CDR3aa: CASSFRDREETQYF
v_gene: TRBV11-2
j_gene: TRBJ2-5
d_gene: TRBD1

CDR3aa: CASSADTGEKRAFF
v_gene: TRBV9
j_gene: TRBJ1-1
d_gene: TRBD1

CDR3aa: CASSLVRTGTDQETQYF
v_gene: TRBV27
j_gene: TRBJ2-5
d_gene: TRBD1

CDR3aa: CAWSRTGGEQYF
v_gene: TRBV30
j_gene: TRBJ2-7
d_gene: TRBD1

CDR3aa: CASSSNRQGYGYTF
v_gene: TRBV12-3/TRBV12-4
j_gene: TRBJ1-2
d_gene: TRBD1

CDR3aa: CASSFGARADGYTF
v_gene: TRBV7-2
j_gene: TRBJ1-2
d_gene: .

CDR3aa: CASSLPDRVYGYTF
v_gene: TRBV5-1
j_gene: TRBJ1-2
d_gene: TRBD1

CDR3aa: CASSQGLGNTGELFF
v_gene: TRBV4-1
j_gene: TRBJ2-2
d_gene: .

CDR3aa: CASRKGLAGQETQYF
v_gene: TRBV12-3/TRBV12-4
j_gene: TRBJ2-5
d_gene: TRBD2

CDR3aa: CASSPTGTGKQYF
v_gene: TRBV28
j_gene: TRBJ2-7
d_gene: TRBD1